This TCR beta chain was documented in a study of control samples from healthy donors and cancer patients. Measured with immunoSEQ multiplex PCR; TCRdb has only the in-frame clones, and not every one. This table has roughly 160,000 clones, over 95% appearing once. This TCR came from a woman in her twenties or thirties in good health. Sequencing was done on a sample of blood.

The DNA of the CDR3 is TGTGCCAGCAGTTTCGCCCCGATGTGGCAATTGAACACTGAAGCTTTCTTT. Protein product: CASSFAPMWQLNTEAFF. The chain joins TRBV7-9 to TRBJ1-1; D gene uncertain. Germline V gene data show CDR1 as SEHNR and CDR2 as FQNEAQ (reference sequence). V shed 6 bases and J shed 0 bases, with 20 bases lying between them. The CDR3 spans 17 residues.